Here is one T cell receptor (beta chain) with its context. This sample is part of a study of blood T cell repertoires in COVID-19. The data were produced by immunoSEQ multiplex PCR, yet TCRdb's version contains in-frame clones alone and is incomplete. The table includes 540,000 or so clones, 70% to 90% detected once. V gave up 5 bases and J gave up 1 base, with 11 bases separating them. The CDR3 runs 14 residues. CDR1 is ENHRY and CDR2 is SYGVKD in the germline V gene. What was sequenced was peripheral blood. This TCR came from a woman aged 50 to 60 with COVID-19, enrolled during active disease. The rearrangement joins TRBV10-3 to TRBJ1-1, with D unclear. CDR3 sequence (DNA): TGTGCCATCAGTCCTCAGGAATGGAACACTGAAGCTTTCTTT. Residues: CAISPQEWNTEAFF.